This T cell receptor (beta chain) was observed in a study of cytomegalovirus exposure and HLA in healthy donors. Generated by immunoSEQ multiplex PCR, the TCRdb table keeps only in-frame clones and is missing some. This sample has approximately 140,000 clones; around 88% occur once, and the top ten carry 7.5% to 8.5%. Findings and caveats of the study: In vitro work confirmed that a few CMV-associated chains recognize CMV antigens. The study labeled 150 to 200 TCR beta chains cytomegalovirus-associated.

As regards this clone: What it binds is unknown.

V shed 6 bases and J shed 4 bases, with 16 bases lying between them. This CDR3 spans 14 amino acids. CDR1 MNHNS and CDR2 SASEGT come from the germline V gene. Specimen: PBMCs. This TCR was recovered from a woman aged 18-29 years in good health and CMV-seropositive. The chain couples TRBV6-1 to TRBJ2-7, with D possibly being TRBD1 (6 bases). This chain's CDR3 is CASRNGGRSYEQYF. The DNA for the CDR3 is TGTGCCAGCAGGAATGGGGGCAGATCATACGAGCAGTACTTC.